The 18 T cell receptor beta chains listed next were all sequenced from one sample in a study of T cell responses to AZD1222 COVID-19 vaccine (dated by TCRdb to 2020 to 2022). The library was generated by the immunoSEQ multiplex PCR assay. TCRdb obtained this table from immuneACCESS and retained in-frame rearrangements with V and J assigned. These tables miss some clones; where compared with another copy, unresolved V genes account for less than half of the shortfall, and the remainder is unexplained. The sample records 90,000 to 150,000 clones, roughly 90% of which are singletons. The leading ten clones occupy roughly 8.4% of the sample. The meaning of the sample's time point label: baseline before first vaccination. Sequencing was performed on peripheral blood, taken on day 0 of AZD1222 vaccination. All receptors derive from an adult in good health.

The chain joins TRBV7-3 to TRBJ1-2, with D possibly being TRBD1 (5 bases). The ends were cut back, 5 bases at V and 6 bases at J, with 19 bases in the middle. Looked up from germline, CDR1 is SGHTA and CDR2 is FQGTGA. CDR3 length: 15 residues. In DNA form, the CDR3 reads TGTGCCAGCAGCCTGGGCGGGGCGTCGGTGGATGGCTACACCTTC. It translates to CASSLGGASVDGYTF.

The chain links TRBV7-4 to TRBJ2-4; no firm D call. CDR1 is SGHVT, CDR2 SQSDAQ, per germline. V was clipped by 2 bases and J by 0 bases, with 11 bases between them. This CDR3 comprises 16 residues. The CDR3 DNA reads TGTGCCAGCAGCTTACAGGAAAATCTAGCCAAAAACATTCAGTACTTC. Its protein is CASSLQENLAKNIQYF.

The rearrangement links TRBV2 to TRBJ2-1; D ambiguous. V gave up 4 bases and J gave up 8 bases, with 9 bases separating them. CDR3 length equals 12 residues. CDR1 and CDR2 (germline): SNHLY, FYNNEI. CDR3 nucleotides: TGTGCCAGCAGTGTATGGGTCGATGAGCAGTTCTTC. Amino acid sequence: CASSVWVDEQFF. Drawing the rest from reference TRBV2 and TRBJ2-1, the complete variable domain is EPEVTQTPSHQVTQMGQEVILRCVPISNHLYFYWYRQILGQKVEFLVSFYNNEISEKSEIFDDQFSVERPDGSNFTLKIRSTKLEDSAMYFCASSVWVDEQFFGPGTRLTVL.

The chain employs TRBV30 and TRBJ1-2; D gene uncertain. CDR1 is GTSNPN and CDR2 is SVGIG in the germline V gene (reference sequence). There are 13 residues in the CDR3. V was clipped by 0 bases and J by 3 bases, with 8 bases between them. CDR3 sequence: CAWSVLLDYGYTF. CDR3 in DNA: TGTGCCTGGAGTGTACTTTTGGACTATGGCTACACCTTC.

This clone was picked up one time. V usage is TRBV30 and J usage is TRBJ1-1; D is uncertain. Trimming removed 0 bases from V and 0 bases from J, with 5 bases in between. The CDR3 has 13 residues. The germline gives CDR1 GTSNPN, CDR2 SVGIG (reference sequence). The CDR3 DNA reads TGTGCCTGGAGTGTAGGGCTGAACACTGAAGCTTTCTTT. Encoded protein: CAWSVGLNTEAFF.

V is TRBV19 and J is TRBJ2-3, with 11 bases aligning to TRBD1. The CDR3 totals 14 residues. Germline V CDR1 and CDR2: LNHDA, SQIVND (reference sequence). With 9 bases clipped from V and 5 bases from J, the junction kept 7 bases outside the gene matches. The CDR3 DNA reads as TGTGCCAGCTCGGACAGGGGGCCCGAAGATACGCAGTATTTT. As protein: CASSDRGPEDTQYF.

V and J are TRBV7-2 and TRBJ1-2; 11 bases map to TRBD1. This CDR3 contains 15 residues. The V gene's germline CDR1 is SGHTA and CDR2 FQGNSA. Germline trimming cut 0 bases from V and 7 bases from J; bases unmatched to any gene: 4. This chain's CDR3 is CASSLAVGTGGGYTF. CDR3 nucleotide sequence: TGTGCCAGCAGCTTAGCCGTAGGGACAGGGGGTGGCTACACCTTC.

This chain uses TRBV9 with TRBJ2-1; D is unresolved. The germline V and J ends were trimmed by 0 bases and 9 bases, with 19 bases remaining between them. Looked up from germline, CDR1 is SGDLS and CDR2 is YYNGEE. The CDR3 contains 16 residues. CDR3 in amino acids: CASSVGGSLSLVEQFF. CDR3 DNA sequence: TGTGCCAGCAGCGTAGGAGGTAGCCTCTCTCTGGTTGAGCAGTTCTTC.

The CDR3 sequence is CASSLVGAGGSRDTQYF. CDR3 nucleotide sequence: TGTGCCAGCAGCTTAGTCGGCGCGGGGGGGAGCCGGGATACGCAGTATTTT. This rearrangement joins TRBV7-2 to TRBJ2-3, with 9 nucleotides matching TRBD2. The ends lost 1 base at V and 6 bases at J; junction bases unmatched: 11. Germline V CDR1 and CDR2: SGHTA, FQGNSA. This CDR3 is built from 17 residues.

Of note for this clone: Other DNA variants within this sample encode the same CDR3. The CDR3 reads CASSPGLNTGELFF. The DNA for the CDR3 is TGTGCCAGCAGCCCCGGCCTGAACACCGGGGAGCTGTTTTTT. This chain joins TRBV7-3 and TRBJ2-2; no clear D. V lost 5 bases and J 1 base, leaving 8 bases between the germline ends. Germline V lookup: CDR1 SGHTA, CDR2 FQGTGA. CDR3 length equals 14 residues.

This clone was found once. The rearrangement joins TRBV5-1 to TRBJ2-3; a weak D match, TRBD1 (5 bases). Trimming took off 2 bases at V and 4 bases at J, with 11 bases between the two ends. CDR3 size: 14 residues. Germline lookup yields CDR1 SGHRS and CDR2 YFSETQ. CDR3 loop: CASSFSPGSDTQYF. The DNA of the CDR3 is TGCGCCAGCAGCTTTTCCCCAGGGTCAGATACGCAGTATTTT.

The CDR3 coding sequence is TGTGCCAGTGGACTGAGCGGGGAGACCCAGTACTTC. Protein sequence: CASGLSGETQYF. The rearrangement uses TRBV2 and TRBJ2-5, with D possibly TRBD2 on 6 matching bases. The CDR3 sequence is 12 residues long. The germline V and J ends were trimmed by 9 bases and 5 bases, with 13 bases remaining between them. Germline V gene sequence: CDR1 SNHLY, CDR2 FYNNEI.

This clone was counted between two and nine times. The chain joins TRBV4-1 to TRBJ1-1; perhaps TRBD1 as D (5 bases). Trimming removed 4 bases at V and 0 bases at J, with 9 bases between. Germline V lookup: CDR1 MGHRA, CDR2 YSYEKL. This CDR3 has 14 amino acids. CDR3 sequence (DNA): TGCGCCAGCAGCCCCCGGGGCCTGAACACTGAAGCTTTCTTT. Its translation: CASSPRGLNTEAFF.

The V and J genes are TRBV6-5 and TRBJ1-3, with unresolved D. The CDR3 is 15 residues long. Looked up from germline, CDR1 is MNHEY and CDR2 is SVGAGI. Trimming cost V 0 bases and J 0 bases, with 6 bases left between them. DNA for the CDR3: TGTGCCAGCAGTTACTCGCGGGGCTCTGGAAACACCATATATTTT. This encodes CASSYSRGSGNTIYF.

The chain combines TRBV27 with TRBJ1-6; tentative D call: TRBD1 (6 bases). The length of the CDR3 is 13 residues. The germline gives CDR1 MNHEY, CDR2 SMNVEV (reference sequence). V was cut by 6 bases and J by 7 bases, with 10 bases left in between. In nucleotides, the CDR3 is TGTGCCAGCAGAGACAGGCCGAATTCACCCCTCCACTTT. It translates to CASRDRPNSPLHF.

Only one count was recorded for this clone. The V call is TRBV18, the J call TRBJ2-7; TRBD1 matches at 7 bases. The germline V gene has CDR1 KGHSH and CDR2 LQKENI. The length of the CDR3 is 15 residues. The V segment lost 3 bases and the J segment 7 bases; nucleotides outside the gene matches: 12. The CDR3: CASSPPGTALLEQYF. In DNA, the CDR3 is TGTGCCAGCTCACCCCCGGGGACAGCCCTCTTAGAGCAGTACTTC.

Written as DNA, the CDR3 is TGTGCCAGCAGTTTATCCCGGGGAAGGCTTGAAGCTTTCTTT. It codes for CASSLSRGRLEAFF. The chain has TRBV28 and TRBJ1-1; the D is unclear. This CDR3 is built from 14 residues. V lost 1 base, J lost 7 bases, and 13 bases lay in between. CDR1 is MDHEN and CDR2 is SYDVKM in the germline V gene.

The chain recombines TRBV2 with TRBJ1-1, with D unresolved. Germline V gene lookup returns CDR1 SNHLY and CDR2 FYNNEI. V was pared by 6 bases and J by 0 bases, with 23 bases between. This CDR3 is 18 amino acids long. The CDR3: CASSKSKSVFAVNTEAFF. The CDR3 nucleotides are TGTGCCAGCAGCAAATCCAAATCTGTATTCGCAGTGAACACTGAAGCTTTCTTT.